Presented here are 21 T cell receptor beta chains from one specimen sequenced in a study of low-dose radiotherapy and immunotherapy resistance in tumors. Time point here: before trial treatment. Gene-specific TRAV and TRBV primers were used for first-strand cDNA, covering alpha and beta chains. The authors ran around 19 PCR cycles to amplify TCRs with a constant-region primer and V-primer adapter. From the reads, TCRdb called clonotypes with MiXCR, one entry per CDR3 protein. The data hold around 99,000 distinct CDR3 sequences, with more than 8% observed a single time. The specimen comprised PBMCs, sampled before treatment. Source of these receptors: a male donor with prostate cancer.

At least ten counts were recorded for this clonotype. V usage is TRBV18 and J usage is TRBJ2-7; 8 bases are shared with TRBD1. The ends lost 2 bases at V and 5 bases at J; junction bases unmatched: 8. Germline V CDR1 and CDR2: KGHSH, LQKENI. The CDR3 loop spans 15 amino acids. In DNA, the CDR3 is TGTGCCAGCTCACCATCTCGGCAGGGGGCGGACGAGCAGTACTTC. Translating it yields CASSPSRQGADEQYF.

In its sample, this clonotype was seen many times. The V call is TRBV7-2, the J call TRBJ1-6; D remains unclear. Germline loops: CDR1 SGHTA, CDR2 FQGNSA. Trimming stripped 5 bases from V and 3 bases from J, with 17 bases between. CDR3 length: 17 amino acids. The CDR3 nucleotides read TGTGCCAGCAGCCTCCTCAATTTGCGATTCTATAATTCACCCCTCCACTTT. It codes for CASSLLNLRFYNSPLHF.

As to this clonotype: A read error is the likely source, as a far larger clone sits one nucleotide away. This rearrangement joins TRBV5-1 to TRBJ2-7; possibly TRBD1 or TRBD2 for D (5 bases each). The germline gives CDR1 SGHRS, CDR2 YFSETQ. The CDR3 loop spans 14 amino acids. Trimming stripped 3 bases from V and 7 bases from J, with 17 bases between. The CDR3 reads CASSSGTKFDEQYF. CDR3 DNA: TGCGCCAGCAGCTCCGGGACCAAATTCGATGAGCAGTACTTC.

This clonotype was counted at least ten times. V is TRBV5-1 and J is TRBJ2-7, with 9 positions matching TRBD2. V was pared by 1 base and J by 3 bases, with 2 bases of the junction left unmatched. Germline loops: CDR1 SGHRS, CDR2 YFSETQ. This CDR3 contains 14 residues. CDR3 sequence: CASSLMTSGYEQYF. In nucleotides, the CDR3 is TGCGCCAGCAGCTTGATGACTAGCGGCTACGAGCAGTACTTC.

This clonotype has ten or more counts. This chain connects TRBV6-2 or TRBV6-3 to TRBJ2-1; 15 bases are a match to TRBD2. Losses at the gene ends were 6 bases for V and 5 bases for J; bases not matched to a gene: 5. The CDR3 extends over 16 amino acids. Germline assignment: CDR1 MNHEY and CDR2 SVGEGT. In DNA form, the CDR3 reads TGTGCCAGCAGGGGGACTAGCGGGAGGAGGAACAATGAGCAGTTCTTC. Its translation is CASRGTSGRRNNEQFF.

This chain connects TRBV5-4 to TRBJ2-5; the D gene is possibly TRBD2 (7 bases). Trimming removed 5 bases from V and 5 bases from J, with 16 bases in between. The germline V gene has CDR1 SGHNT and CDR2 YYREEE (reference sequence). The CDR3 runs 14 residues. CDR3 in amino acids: CASRKRGGGETQYF. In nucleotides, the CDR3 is TGTGCCAGCAGGAAGAGGGGAGGGGGGGAGACCCAGTACTTC.

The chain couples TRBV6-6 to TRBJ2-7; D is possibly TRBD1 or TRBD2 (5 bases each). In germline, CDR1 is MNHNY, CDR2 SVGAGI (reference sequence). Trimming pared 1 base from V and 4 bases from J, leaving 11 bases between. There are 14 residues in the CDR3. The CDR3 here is CASSYYGTAYEQYF. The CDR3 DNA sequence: TGTGCCAGCAGTTACTACGGGACGGCGTACGAGCAGTACTTC.

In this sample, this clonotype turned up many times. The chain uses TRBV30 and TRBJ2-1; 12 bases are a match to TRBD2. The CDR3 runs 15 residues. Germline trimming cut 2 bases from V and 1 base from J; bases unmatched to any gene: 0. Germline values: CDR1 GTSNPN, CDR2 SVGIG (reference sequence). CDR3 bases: TGTGCCTGGAGTACTAGCGGGAGGTCCTACAATGAGCAGTTCTTC. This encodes CAWSTSGRSYNEQFF.

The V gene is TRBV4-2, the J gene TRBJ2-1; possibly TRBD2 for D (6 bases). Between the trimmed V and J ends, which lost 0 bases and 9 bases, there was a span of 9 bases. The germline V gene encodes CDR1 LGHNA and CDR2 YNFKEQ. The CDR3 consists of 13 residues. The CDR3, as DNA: TGTGCCAGCAGCCAAGAAAAAGCGGGTGAGCAGTTCTTC. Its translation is CASSQEKAGEQFF.

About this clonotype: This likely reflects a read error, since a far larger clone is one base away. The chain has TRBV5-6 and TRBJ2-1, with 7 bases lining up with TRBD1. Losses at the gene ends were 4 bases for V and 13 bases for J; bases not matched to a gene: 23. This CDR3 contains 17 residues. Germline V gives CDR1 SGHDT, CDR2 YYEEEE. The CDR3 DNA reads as TGTGCCAGCAGCGCAGGGACAGCCTTGCTGTTGGGAGAGACCCAGTTCTTC. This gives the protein CASSAGTALLLGETQFF.

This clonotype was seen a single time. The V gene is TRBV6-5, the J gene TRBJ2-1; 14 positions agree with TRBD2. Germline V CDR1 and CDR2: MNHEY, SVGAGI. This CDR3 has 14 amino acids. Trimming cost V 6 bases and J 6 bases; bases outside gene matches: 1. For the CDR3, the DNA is TGTGCCAGCAGGGGGACTAGCGGGAGCAATGAGCAGTTCTTC. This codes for CASRGTSGSNEQFF.

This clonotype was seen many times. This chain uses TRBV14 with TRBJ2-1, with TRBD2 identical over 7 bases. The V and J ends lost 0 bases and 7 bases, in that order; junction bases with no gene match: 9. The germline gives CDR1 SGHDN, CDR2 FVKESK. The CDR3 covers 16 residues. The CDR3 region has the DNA TGTGCCAGCAGCCAAGATCGGACTCCAGCGGGGAATGAGCAGTTCTTC. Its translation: CASSQDRTPAGNEQFF.

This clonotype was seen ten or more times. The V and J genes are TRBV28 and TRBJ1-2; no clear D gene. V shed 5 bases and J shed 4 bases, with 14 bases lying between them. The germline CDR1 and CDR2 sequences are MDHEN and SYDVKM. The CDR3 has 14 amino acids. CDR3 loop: CASSPPEGVYGYTF. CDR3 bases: TGTGCCAGCAGTCCGCCTGAGGGTGTCTATGGCTACACCTTC.

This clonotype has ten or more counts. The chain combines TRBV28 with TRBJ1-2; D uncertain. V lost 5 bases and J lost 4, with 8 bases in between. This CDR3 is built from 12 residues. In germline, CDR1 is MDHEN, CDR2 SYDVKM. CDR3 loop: CASSLRSYGYTF. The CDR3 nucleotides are TGTGCCAGCAGTCTCCGGTCCTATGGCTACACCTTC.

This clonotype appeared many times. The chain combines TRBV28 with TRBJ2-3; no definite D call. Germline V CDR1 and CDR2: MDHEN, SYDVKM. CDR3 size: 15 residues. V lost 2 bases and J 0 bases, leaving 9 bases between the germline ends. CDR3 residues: CASSLGALSTDTQYF. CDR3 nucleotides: TGTGCCAGCAGTTTAGGCGCACTTAGCACAGATACGCAGTATTTT.

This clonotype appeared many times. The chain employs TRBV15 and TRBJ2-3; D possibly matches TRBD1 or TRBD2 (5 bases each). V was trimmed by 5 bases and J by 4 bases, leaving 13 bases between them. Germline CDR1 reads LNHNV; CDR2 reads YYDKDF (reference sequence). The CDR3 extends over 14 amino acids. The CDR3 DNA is TGTGCCACCAGCGGCAGAGTGGGGGCAGATACGCAGTATTTT. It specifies CATSGRVGADTQYF.

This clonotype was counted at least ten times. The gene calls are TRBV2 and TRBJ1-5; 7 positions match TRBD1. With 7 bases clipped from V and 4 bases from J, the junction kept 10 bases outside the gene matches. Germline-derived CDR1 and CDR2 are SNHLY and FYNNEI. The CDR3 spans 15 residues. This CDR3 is CASTLGGQTNQPQHF. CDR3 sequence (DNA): TGTGCCAGCACCCTGGGGGGACAGACTAATCAGCCCCAGCATTTT.

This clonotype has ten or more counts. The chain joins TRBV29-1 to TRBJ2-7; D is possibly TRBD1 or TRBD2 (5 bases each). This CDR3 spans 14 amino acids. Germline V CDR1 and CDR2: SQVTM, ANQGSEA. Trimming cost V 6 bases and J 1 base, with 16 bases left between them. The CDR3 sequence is CSVIGTGKSYEQYF. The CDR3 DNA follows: TGCAGCGTGATCGGGACCGGGAAATCCTACGAGCAGTACTTC.

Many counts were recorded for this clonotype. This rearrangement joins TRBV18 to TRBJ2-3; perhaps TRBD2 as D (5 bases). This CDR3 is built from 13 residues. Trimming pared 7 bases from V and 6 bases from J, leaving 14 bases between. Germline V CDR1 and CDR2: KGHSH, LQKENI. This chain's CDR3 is CASFVLAQDTQYF. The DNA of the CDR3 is TGTGCCAGCTTCGTTCTAGCTCAGGATACGCAGTATTTT. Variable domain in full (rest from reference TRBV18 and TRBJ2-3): NAGVMQNPRHLVRRRGQEARLRCSPMKGHSHVYWYRQLPEEGLKFMVYLQKENIIDESGMPKERFSAEFPKEGPSILRIQQVVRGDSAAYFCASFVLAQDTQYFGPGTRLTVL.

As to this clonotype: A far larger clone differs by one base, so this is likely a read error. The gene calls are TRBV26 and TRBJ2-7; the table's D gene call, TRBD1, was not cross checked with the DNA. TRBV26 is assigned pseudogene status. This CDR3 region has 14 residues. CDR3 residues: CANSPGARSHEQYF. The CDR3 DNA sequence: TGTGCCAACTCCCCAGGGGCGAGGTCGCACGAGCAGTACTTC.

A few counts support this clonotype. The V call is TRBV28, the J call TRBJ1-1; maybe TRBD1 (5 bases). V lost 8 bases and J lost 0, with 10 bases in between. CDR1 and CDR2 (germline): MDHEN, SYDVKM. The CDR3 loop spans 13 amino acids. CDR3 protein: CASGGVVNTEAFF. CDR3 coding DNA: TGTGCCAGCGGAGGGGTCGTGAACACTGAAGCTTTCTTT. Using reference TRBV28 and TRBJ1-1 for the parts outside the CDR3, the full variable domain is DVKVTQSSRYLVKRTGEKVFLECVQDMDHENMFWYRQDPGLGLRLIYFSYDVKMKEKGDIPEGYSVSREKKERFSLILESASTNQTSMYLCASGGVVNTEAFFGQGTRLTVV.